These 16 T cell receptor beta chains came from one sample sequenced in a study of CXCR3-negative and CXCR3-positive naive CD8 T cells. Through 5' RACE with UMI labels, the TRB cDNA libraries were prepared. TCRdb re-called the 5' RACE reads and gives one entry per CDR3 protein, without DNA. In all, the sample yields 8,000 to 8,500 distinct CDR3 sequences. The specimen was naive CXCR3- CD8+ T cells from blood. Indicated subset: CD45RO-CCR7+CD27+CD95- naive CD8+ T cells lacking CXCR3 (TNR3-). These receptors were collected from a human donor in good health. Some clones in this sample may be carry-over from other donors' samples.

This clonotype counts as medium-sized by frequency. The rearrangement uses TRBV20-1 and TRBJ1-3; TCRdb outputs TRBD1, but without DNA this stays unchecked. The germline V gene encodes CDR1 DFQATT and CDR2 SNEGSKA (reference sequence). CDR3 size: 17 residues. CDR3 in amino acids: CSARDPPGADSGNTIYF.

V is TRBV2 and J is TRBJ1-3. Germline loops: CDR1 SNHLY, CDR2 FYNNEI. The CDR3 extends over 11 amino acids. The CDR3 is CAIQVLDTIYF. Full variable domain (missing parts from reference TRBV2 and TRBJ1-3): EPEVTQTPSHQVTQMGQEVILRCVPISNHLYFYWYRQILGQKVEFLVSFYNNEISEKSEIFDDQFSVERPDGSNFTLKIRSTKLEDSAMYFCAIQVLDTIYFGEGSWLTVV.

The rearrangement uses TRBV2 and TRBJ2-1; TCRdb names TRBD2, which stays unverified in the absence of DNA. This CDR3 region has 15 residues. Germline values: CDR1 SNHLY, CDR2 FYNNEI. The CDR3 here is CASRKGLAGNNEQFF. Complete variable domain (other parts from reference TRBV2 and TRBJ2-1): EPEVTQTPSHQVTQMGQEVILRCVPISNHLYFYWYRQILGQKVEFLVSFYNNEISEKSEIFDDQFSVERPDGSNFTLKIRSTKLEDSAMYFCASRKGLAGNNEQFFGPGTRLTVL.

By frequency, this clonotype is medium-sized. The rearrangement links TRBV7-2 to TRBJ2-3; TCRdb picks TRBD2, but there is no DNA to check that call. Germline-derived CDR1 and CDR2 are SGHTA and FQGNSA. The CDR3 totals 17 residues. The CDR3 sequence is CASRQAEVGTARYTQYF.

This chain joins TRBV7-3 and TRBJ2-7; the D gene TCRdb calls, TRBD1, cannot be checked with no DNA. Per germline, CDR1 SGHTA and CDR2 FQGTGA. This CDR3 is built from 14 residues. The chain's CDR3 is CASSPHPGWNEQYF.

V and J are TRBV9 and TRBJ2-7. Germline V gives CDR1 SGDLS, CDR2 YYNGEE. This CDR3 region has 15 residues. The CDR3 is CASSVGSERSYEQYF.

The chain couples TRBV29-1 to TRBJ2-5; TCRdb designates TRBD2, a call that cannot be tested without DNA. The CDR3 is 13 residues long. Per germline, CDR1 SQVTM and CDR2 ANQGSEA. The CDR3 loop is CSVDGLAGETQYF.

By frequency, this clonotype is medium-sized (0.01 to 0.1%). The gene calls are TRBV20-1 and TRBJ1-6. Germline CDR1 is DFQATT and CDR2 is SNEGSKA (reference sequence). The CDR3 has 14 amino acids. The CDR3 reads CSAERTEFNSPLHF.

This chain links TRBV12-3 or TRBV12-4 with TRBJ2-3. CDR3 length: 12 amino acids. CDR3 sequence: CAGSTPGDTQYF.

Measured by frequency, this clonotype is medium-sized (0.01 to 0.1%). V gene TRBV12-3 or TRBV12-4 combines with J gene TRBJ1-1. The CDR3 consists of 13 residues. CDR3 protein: CASSLIGTTEAFF.

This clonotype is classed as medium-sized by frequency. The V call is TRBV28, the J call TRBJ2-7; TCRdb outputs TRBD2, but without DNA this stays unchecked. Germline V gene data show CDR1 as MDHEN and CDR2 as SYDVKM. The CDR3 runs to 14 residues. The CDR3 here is CASSLGGTSYEQYF.

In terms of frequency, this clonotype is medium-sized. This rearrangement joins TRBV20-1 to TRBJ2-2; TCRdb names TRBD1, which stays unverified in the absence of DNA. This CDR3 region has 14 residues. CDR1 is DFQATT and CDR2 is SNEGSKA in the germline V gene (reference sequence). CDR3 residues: CSAKDRVSTGELFF.

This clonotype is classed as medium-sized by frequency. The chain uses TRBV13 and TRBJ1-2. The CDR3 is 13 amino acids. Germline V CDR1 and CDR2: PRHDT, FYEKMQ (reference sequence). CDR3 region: CASTQGSYESYTF.

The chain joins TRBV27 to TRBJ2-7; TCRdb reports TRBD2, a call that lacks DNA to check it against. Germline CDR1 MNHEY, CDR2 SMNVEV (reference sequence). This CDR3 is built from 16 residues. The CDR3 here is CASSLSGSGTTYEQYF.

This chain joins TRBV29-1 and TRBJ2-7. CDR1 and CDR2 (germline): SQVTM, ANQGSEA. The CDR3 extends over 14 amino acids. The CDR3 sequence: CSVEGGGSSYEQYF.

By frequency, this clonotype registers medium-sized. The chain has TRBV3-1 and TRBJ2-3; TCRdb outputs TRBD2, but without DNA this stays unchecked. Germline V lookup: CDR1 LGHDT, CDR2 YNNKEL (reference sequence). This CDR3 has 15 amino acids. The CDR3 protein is CASSPREGPRDTQYF.